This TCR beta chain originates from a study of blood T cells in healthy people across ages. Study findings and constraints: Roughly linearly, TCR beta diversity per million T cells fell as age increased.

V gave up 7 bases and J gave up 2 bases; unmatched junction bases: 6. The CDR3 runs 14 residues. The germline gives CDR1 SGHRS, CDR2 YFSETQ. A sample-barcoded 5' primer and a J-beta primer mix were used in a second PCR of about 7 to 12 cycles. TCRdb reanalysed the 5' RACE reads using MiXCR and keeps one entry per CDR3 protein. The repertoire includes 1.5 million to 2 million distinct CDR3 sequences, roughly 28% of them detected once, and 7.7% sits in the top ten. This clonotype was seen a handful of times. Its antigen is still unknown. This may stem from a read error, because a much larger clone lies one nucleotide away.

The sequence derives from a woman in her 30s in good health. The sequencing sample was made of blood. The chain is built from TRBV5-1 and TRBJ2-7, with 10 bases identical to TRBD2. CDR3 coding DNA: TGCGCCAGCGGAAGGACTAGCGGACCCTACGAGCAGTACTTC. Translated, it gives CASGRTSGPYEQYF.